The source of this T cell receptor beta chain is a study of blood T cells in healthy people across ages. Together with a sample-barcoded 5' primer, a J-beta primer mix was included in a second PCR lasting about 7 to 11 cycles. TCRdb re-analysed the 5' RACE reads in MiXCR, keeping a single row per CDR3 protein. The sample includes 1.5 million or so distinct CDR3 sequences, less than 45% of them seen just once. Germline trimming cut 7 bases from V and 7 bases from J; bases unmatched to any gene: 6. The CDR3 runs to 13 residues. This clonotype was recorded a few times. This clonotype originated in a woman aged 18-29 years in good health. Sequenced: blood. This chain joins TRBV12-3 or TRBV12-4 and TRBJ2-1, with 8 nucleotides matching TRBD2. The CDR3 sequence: CASNSGGPNEQFF. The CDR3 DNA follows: TGTGCCAGCAACAGCGGGGGCCCGAATGAGCAGTTCTTC.